The 28 T cell receptor beta chains reported below all come from one sample, sequenced in a study of post-analysis software for immune sequencing data. The TCR beta cDNA libraries contained unique molecular identifiers. TCRdb passed the PCR reads through MiXCR, listing each CDR3 protein once. The sample yields more than 500,000 distinct CDR3 sequences, around a third seen once. Antigen specificity for these receptors is unknown. The study, taken as a whole, reports: Compared with controls, patients had more of five TRBV segments, including TRBV5-6, TRBV5-1 and TRBV20-1.

The specimen was blood. These receptors originate from a girl aged 2-17 years with multiple sclerosis.

V gene TRBV11-2 combines with J gene TRBJ2-5, with D possibly TRBD2 on 5 matching bases. The germline gives CDR1 SGHAT, CDR2 FQNNGV. This CDR3 spans 16 amino acids. V was shortened by 1 base and J by 2 bases, with 14 bases between the two germline ends. In nucleotides, the CDR3 is TGTGCCAGCAGCTTAGGACTCGATCGCGGGCAAGAGACCCAGTACTTC. Encoded protein: CASSLGLDRGQETQYF.

The V call is TRBV2, the J call TRBJ2-1; 8 bases map to TRBD2. J lost 5 bases, V lost 0 bases, and 3 bases had no gene match. Per the germline V gene, CDR1 is SNHLY and CDR2 is FYNNEI. The CDR3 runs 15 residues. This CDR3 is CASSEAGLGNNEQFF. The DNA of the CDR3 is TGTGCCAGCAGTGAAGCGGGACTAGGAAACAATGAGCAGTTCTTC.

V gene TRBV2 combines with J gene TRBJ2-5; a possible D gene is TRBD1 (6 bases). Trimming pared 5 bases from V and 0 bases from J, leaving 16 bases between. The CDR3 runs 16 residues. Germline assignment: CDR1 SNHLY and CDR2 FYNNEI. This CDR3 is CASSRGAGAHQETQYF. CDR3 in DNA: TGTGCCAGCAGTCGTGGGGCAGGGGCCCACCAAGAGACCCAGTACTTC.

The chain recombines TRBV20-1 with TRBJ2-7, with a possible D match to TRBD2 (5 bases). TRBJ2-5 matches the DNA end more closely, so the J call is doubtful. The CDR3 extends over 14 amino acids. Looked up from germline, CDR1 is DFQATT and CDR2 is SNEGSKA (reference sequence). The CDR3 loop is CSARAEGFRETQYF. The CDR3 nucleotides read TGCAGTGCTAGAGCCGAGGGATTTAGAGAGACCCAGTACTTC.

This clonotype was recorded a few times. This chain links TRBV25-1 with TRBJ1-6; tentatively, D is TRBD1 (5 bases). V was pared by 8 bases and J by 7 bases, with 12 bases between. Germline V gives CDR1 MGHDK, CDR2 SYGVNS. The CDR3 is 13 residues long. CDR3 bases: TGTGCCAGCCAGGGCATACGGAATTCACCCCTCCACTTT. It specifies CASQGIRNSPLHF. The complete variable domain, with remaining parts taken from reference TRBV25-1 and TRBJ1-6, reads EADIYQTPRYLVIGTGKKITLECSQTMGHDKMYWYQQDPGMELHLIHYSYGVNSTEKGDLSSESTVSRIRTEHFPLTLESARPSHTSQYLCASQGIRNSPLHFGNGTRLTVT.

Concerning this clonotype: One end of the junction fails to match germline, which may point to a read error. V gene TRBV5-1 combines with J gene TRBJ2-5; D not certain. Germline V gives CDR1 SGHRS, CDR2 YFSETQ. The CDR3 is 13 residues long. For the CDR3, the DNA is TGCGCCTGCAGCTTGTCTTGGCAAGAGGCCCAGTACTTC. Translated: CACSLSWQEAQYF. The full variable domain, rest sourced from reference TRBV5-1 and TRBJ2-5, is KAGVTQTPRYLIKTRGQQVTLSCSPISGHRSVSWYQQTPGQGLQFLFEYFSETQRNKGNFPGRFSGRQFSNSRSEMNVSTLELGDSALYLCACSLSWQEAQYFGPGTRLLVL.

V usage is TRBV20-1 and J usage is TRBJ2-1, with TRBD1 identical over 7 bases. J gave up 8 bases and V 5 bases, and 6 bases lay outside the gene matches. Germline CDR1 and CDR2: DFQATT and SNEGSKA (reference sequence). The CDR3 is made up of 12 amino acids. The CDR3 region has the DNA TGCAGTGCTCGAGGGACAGTCGATGAGCAGTTCTTC. Amino acid sequence: CSARGTVDEQFF.

This clonotype was seen more than once but under ten times. In nucleotides, the CDR3 is TGTGCCAGCAGTCCAAAGGATACGCAGTATTTT. Encoded protein: CASSPKDTQYF. The chain employs TRBV12-3 or TRBV12-4 and TRBJ2-3; no clear D. The CDR3 totals 11 residues. Trimming stripped 5 bases from V and 6 bases from J, with 6 bases between.

A few counts support this clonotype. The V call is TRBV5-6, the J call TRBJ1-5; D is uncertain. Germline CDR1 and CDR2: SGHDT and YYEEEE. V dropped 3 bases and J dropped 3 bases, with 10 bases sitting between them. The CDR3 runs 14 residues. In DNA, the CDR3 is TGTGCCAGCAGCTCTTACGGGAACAATCAGCCCCAGCATTTT. Amino acids: CASSSYGNNQPQHF.

The chain recombines TRBV6-4 with TRBJ2-3; D perhaps matches TRBD1 (6 bases). The CDR3 covers 18 residues. V was shortened by 2 bases and J by 8 bases, with 26 bases between the two germline ends. CDR1 and CDR2 (germline): MRHNA, SNTAGT. CDR3: CASSDIGTRAPPYRTQYF. As DNA, the CDR3 is TGTGCCAGCAGTGACATTGGGACAAGGGCTCCACCCTACCGTACGCAGTATTTT.

This clonotype was counted between two and nine times. The V call is TRBV7-2, the J call TRBJ2-5; perhaps TRBD2 as D (6 bases). The CDR3 has 13 residues. Deletions cut 4 bases from V and 4 bases from J, with 10 bases between. The germline V gene has CDR1 SGHTA and CDR2 FQGNSA. The DNA of the CDR3 is TGTGCCAGCAGCTCGGGAGCTACAGAGACCCAGTACTTC. Its translation is CASSSGATETQYF.

This clonotype was seen only a few times. The rearrangement uses TRBV6-6 and TRBJ1-2, with 9 bases matching TRBD1. Per the germline V gene, CDR1 is MNHNY and CDR2 is SVGAGI (reference sequence). The V segment lost 5 bases and the J segment 8 bases; nucleotides outside the gene matches: 6. This CDR3 spans 13 amino acids. This CDR3 is CASSHYRGPGYTF. The DNA for the CDR3 is TGTGCCAGCAGTCACTACAGGGGGCCCGGCTACACCTTC.

The chain couples TRBV20-1 to TRBJ2-5; 8 bases line up with TRBD2. The CDR3 contains 15 residues. The germline V gene encodes CDR1 DFQATT and CDR2 SNEGSKA (reference sequence). J lost 5 bases, V lost 0 bases, and 8 bases had no gene match. The CDR3 region is CSARDPGGPGETQYF. CDR3 coding DNA: TGCAGTGCTAGAGATCCGGGGGGGCCTGGGGAGACCCAGTACTTC.

In this sample, this clonotype turned up a few times. The chain has TRBV20-1 and TRBJ1-1; TRBD1 aligns across 10 bases. J gave up 6 bases and V 0 bases, and 7 bases lay outside the gene matches. There are 15 residues in the CDR3. Germline V gene sequence: CDR1 DFQATT, CDR2 SNEGSKA (reference sequence). CDR3 DNA sequence: TGCAGTGCTAGAGACCATGGGACAGGGGCGTCTGAAGCTTTCTTT. Translation gives CSARDHGTGASEAFF.

This rearrangement joins TRBV12-3 or TRBV12-4 to TRBJ1-2, with TRBD1 identical over 9 bases. The junction had 4 bases not matched to a gene; V was cut back by 8 bases and J by 3 bases. The CDR3 consists of 13 residues. The CDR3 DNA sequence: TGTGCCAGCCAGGGACAGGGACACTATGGCTACACCTTC. This gives the protein CASQGQGHYGYTF.

This clonotype has only a few counts. The V call is TRBV5-1, the J call TRBJ1-1; 7 bases fit TRBD1. Germline V gives CDR1 SGHRS, CDR2 YFSETQ. After removal of 5 bases from V and 1 base from J, the junction contained 2 bases not matched to a gene. There are 13 residues in the CDR3. CDR3 sequence reads: CASSRQGNTEAFF. The CDR3 DNA reads TGCGCCAGCAGTCGACAGGGGAACACTGAAGCTTTCTTT. The full variable domain, completed using reference TRBV5-1 and TRBJ1-1, is KAGVTQTPRYLIKTRGQQVTLSCSPISGHRSVSWYQQTPGQGLQFLFEYFSETQRNKGNFPGRFSGRQFSNSRSEMNVSTLELGDSALYLCASSRQGNTEAFFGQGTRLTVV.

Only a few counts were recorded for this clonotype. This chain links TRBV5-1 with TRBJ2-6; weak D call: TRBD1 (6 bases). CDR1 is SGHRS and CDR2 is YFSETQ in the germline V gene. CDR3 size: 17 residues. Trimming took off 0 bases at V and 0 bases at J, with 10 bases between the two ends. CDR3 DNA sequence: TGCGCCAGCAGCTTGGTCGGGACAAACTCTGGGGCCAACGTCCTGACTTTC. Protein sequence: CASSLVGTNSGANVLTF. The full variable domain, in which reference TRBV5-1 and TRBJ2-6 provide the parts outside the CDR3, is KAGVTQTPRYLIKTRGQQVTLSCSPISGHRSVSWYQQTPGQGLQFLFEYFSETQRNKGNFPGRFSGRQFSNSRSEMNVSTLELGDSALYLCASSLVGTNSGANVLTFGAGSRLTVL.

This rearrangement joins TRBV27 to TRBJ1-5; D might be TRBD1 (5 bases). V lost 5 bases, J lost 0 bases, and 17 bases lay in between. The CDR3 runs 17 residues. Germline assignment: CDR1 MNHEY and CDR2 SMNVEV (reference sequence). This chain's CDR3 is CASSPRMGRNSNQPQHF. For the CDR3, the DNA is TGTGCCAGCAGTCCACGTATGGGACGGAATAGCAATCAGCCCCAGCATTTT.

The chain couples TRBV7-2 to TRBJ1-2, with 8 positions matching TRBD1. The CDR3 is made up of 15 amino acids. The junction had 10 bases not matched to a gene; V was cut back by 5 bases and J by 5 bases. Germline V CDR1 and CDR2: SGHTA, FQGNSA. CDR3 sequence reads: CASSPSLDRDYGYTF. Written as DNA, the CDR3 is TGTGCCAGCAGCCCCAGCTTGGACAGGGATTATGGCTACACCTTC.

This clonotype was seen more than once but under ten times. The V and J genes are TRBV5-6 and TRBJ2-4; D possibly corresponds to TRBD2 (7 bases). The germline V gene has CDR1 SGHDT and CDR2 YYEEEE. CDR3 length equals 15 residues. V shed 4 bases and J shed 8 bases, with 19 bases lying between them. This chain's CDR3 is CASSPGLGRGDIQYF. As DNA, the CDR3 is TGTGCCAGCAGCCCTGGCCTAGGGAGGGGGGACATTCAGTACTTC.

The chain has TRBV7-2 and TRBJ2-5; D not resolved. V was cut by 4 bases and J by 2 bases, with 14 bases left in between. The CDR3 length is 15 residues. The germline gives CDR1 SGHTA, CDR2 FQGNSA. CDR3 loop: CASSSLVGAQETQYF. CDR3 coding DNA: TGTGCCAGCAGCTCCCTAGTTGGAGCTCAAGAGACCCAGTACTTC.

This clonotype was observed a few times. This sequence joins TRBV25-1 and TRBJ2-5; a possible D gene is TRBD2 (5 bases). The CDR3 extends over 12 amino acids. CDR1 is MGHDK and CDR2 is SYGVNS in the germline V gene. V was trimmed by 2 bases and J by 7 bases, leaving 8 bases between them. CDR3 sequence reads: CASSEEAGTQYF. The CDR3 DNA sequence: TGTGCCAGCAGTGAAGAGGCGGGGACCCAGTACTTC.

This clonotype appeared a few times. The genes are TRBV3-1 and TRBJ2-3; D gene ambiguous. The germline V and J ends were trimmed by 4 bases and 7 bases, with 15 bases remaining between them. CDR1 is LGHDT, CDR2 YNNKEL, per germline (reference sequence). The CDR3 is made up of 14 amino acids. The CDR3: CASSPLPERYTQYF. In nucleotides, the CDR3 is TGTGCCAGCAGCCCCCTCCCAGAGAGGTATACGCAGTATTTT.

The CDR3 region has the DNA TGCGCCAGCAGCCCCTTAGCGGGGGGGCTCACAGATACGCAGTATTTT. It is translated as CASSPLAGGLTDTQYF. J is TRBJ2-3 and V is TRBV4-1; 11 bases map to TRBD2. The germline CDR1 and CDR2 sequences are MGHRA and YSYEKL. This CDR3 region has 16 residues. The junction had 5 bases not matched to a gene; V was cut back by 4 bases and J by 2 bases.

The V and J genes are TRBV20-1 and TRBJ2-7, with D possibly matching TRBD1 (8 bases). Germline lookup yields CDR1 DFQATT and CDR2 SNEGSKA (reference sequence). The CDR3 is 15 amino acids. V was shortened by 0 bases and J by 4 bases, with 16 bases between the two germline ends. The CDR3 protein is CSAREQQGGTYEQYF. CDR3 bases: TGCAGTGCTAGAGAGCAACAGGGGGGGACTTACGAGCAGTACTTC.

The chain is built from TRBV3-1 and TRBJ2-5; D may be TRBD1 (5 bases). The germline gives CDR1 LGHDT, CDR2 YNNKEL (reference sequence). V lost 5 bases to trimming and J lost 2 bases, with 12 bases between them. This CDR3 is 14 amino acids long. This CDR3 is CASSYLTAQETQYF. The CDR3 nucleotides are TGTGCCAGCAGCTACCTGACAGCTCAAGAGACCCAGTACTTC.

The rearrangement uses TRBV5-1 and TRBJ1-6, with D possibly being TRBD1 (5 bases). The germline CDR1 and CDR2 sequences are SGHRS and YFSETQ. The CDR3 runs 15 residues. V lost 0 bases, J lost 6 bases, and 10 bases lay in between. The CDR3 DNA sequence: TGCGCCAGCAGCTTGGCCGCAGGGCTTAATTCACCCCTCCACTTT. Its protein is CASSLAAGLNSPLHF.

This clonotype was recorded a few times. The chain employs TRBV4-1 and TRBJ1-2, with D unclear. The germline V gene has CDR1 MGHRA and CDR2 YSYEKL. The germline V and J ends were trimmed by 0 bases and 4 bases, with 12 bases remaining between them. The CDR3 is made up of 15 amino acids. The chain's CDR3 is CASSQDGLGSYGYTF. Written as DNA, the CDR3 is TGCGCCAGCAGCCAAGATGGATTGGGTTCCTATGGCTACACCTTC.